Listed here are 29 T cell receptor beta chains from one sample, sequenced in a study of OX40 agonist ivuxolimab in advanced cancers. Produced via immunoSEQ multiplex PCR; TCRdb's table is partial and in-frame only. Of 45,000 to 55,000 clones in the sample, about 86% were seen once. This specimen was CD4+ or CD8+ T cells sorted from blood, taken in a trial of the OX40 agonist ivuxolimab. These receptor sequences come from an adult with an advanced solid tumor such as melanoma, head and neck, liver or kidney cancer.

The chain recombines TRBV7-9 with TRBJ2-5, with D tentatively TRBD1 (6 bases). The CDR3 extends over 14 amino acids. The germline V gene has CDR1 SEHNR and CDR2 FQNEAQ (reference sequence). V shed 5 bases and J shed 0 bases, with 10 bases lying between them. CDR3 sequence (DNA): TGTGCCAGCAGCCCCGACAGGAACCAAGAGACCCAGTACTTC. Amino acid sequence: CASSPDRNQETQYF.

The CDR3 region has the DNA TGCGCCAGCAGCCAAGATGGGGGGGTCACGGGACAGCCGAGAAATTACTATGGCTACACCTTC. Its translation: CASSQDGGVTGQPRNYYGYTF. The rearrangement links TRBV4-3 to TRBJ1-2; the match to TRBD1 covers 7 bases. In germline, CDR1 is LGHNA, CDR2 YSLEER. V lost 0 bases, J lost 3 bases, and 22 bases stayed unmatched. The CDR3 extends over 21 amino acids.

The gene calls are TRBV19 and TRBJ2-1, with a weak D call TRBD2 (5 bases). Germline values: CDR1 LNHDA, CDR2 SQIVND (reference sequence). V was clipped by 2 bases and J by 9 bases, with 14 bases between them. This CDR3 region has 14 residues. The CDR3 protein is CASSILGVGTEQFF. The CDR3 DNA is TGTGCCAGTAGTATACTCGGGGTAGGCACTGAGCAGTTCTTC. Filled out from reference TRBV19 and TRBJ2-1, the complete variable domain reads DGGITQSPKYLFRKEGQNVTLSCEQNLNHDAMYWYRQDPGQGLRLIYYSQIVNDFQKGDIAEGYSVSREKKESFPLTVTSAQKNPTAFYLCASSILGVGTEQFFGPGTRLTVL.

This clone has only one observation. This sequence joins TRBV7-9 and TRBJ2-1; D perhaps matches TRBD1 (6 bases). V shed 10 bases and J shed 5 bases, with 9 bases lying between them. The CDR3 is 11 residues long. CDR1 SEHNR and CDR2 FQNEAQ come from the germline V gene (reference sequence). The CDR3 sequence: CATQGNNEQFF. CDR3 DNA sequence: TGTGCCACCCAGGGGAACAATGAGCAGTTCTTC.

J is TRBJ2-5 and V is TRBV7-9, with D possibly called TRBD1 or TRBD2 (6 bases each). The germline V gene encodes CDR1 SEHNR and CDR2 FQNEAQ (reference sequence). The CDR3 spans 15 residues. The V gene lost 4 bases and the J gene lost 5 bases, with 17 bases spanning the gap. CDR3: CASSWDKEGWETQYF. The CDR3 DNA reads TGTGCCAGCAGCTGGGACAAGGAGGGTTGGGAGACCCAGTACTTC.

The chain employs TRBV13 and TRBJ2-3, with D maybe TRBD1 (5 bases). Germline V gene sequence: CDR1 PRHDT, CDR2 FYEKMQ (reference sequence). Trimming took 3 bases from V and 3 from J, leaving 10 bases between them. There are 14 residues in the CDR3. The CDR3 spells CASSFSGPTDTQYF. CDR3 nucleotides: TGTGCCAGCAGCTTTTCAGGGCCTACAGATACGCAGTATTTT.

This clone appeared a single time. The chain uses TRBV27 and TRBJ2-3; 8 bases are shared with TRBD2. J was trimmed by 1 base and V by 2 bases; bases with no gene match: 2. CDR1 is MNHEY, CDR2 SMNVEV, per germline (reference sequence). This CDR3 contains 15 residues. Written as DNA, the CDR3 is TGTGCCAGCAGTTTAGTGGGACTAGGCACAGATACGCAGTATTTT. Its translation: CASSLVGLGTDTQYF.

The gene calls are TRBV19 and TRBJ2-1; TRBD2 matches 13 bases. After removal of 8 bases from V and 6 bases from J, the junction contained 7 bases not matched to a gene. The germline CDR1 and CDR2 sequences are LNHDA and SQIVND (reference sequence). This CDR3 spans 15 amino acids. CDR3 nucleotides: TGTGCCAGTTGTACCGGGACTAGCGGGATCAATGAGCAGTTCTTC. It specifies CASCTGTSGINEQFF. The entire variable domain, with the rest obtained from reference TRBV19 and TRBJ2-1, is as follows: DGGITQSPKYLFRKEGQNVTLSCEQNLNHDAMYWYRQDPGQGLRLIYYSQIVNDFQKGDIAEGYSVSREKKESFPLTVTSAQKNPTAFYLCASCTGTSGINEQFFGPGTRLTVL.

The V gene is TRBV30, the J gene TRBJ1-1; tentatively, D is TRBD1 (5 bases). Trimming took off 2 bases at V and 3 bases at J, with 13 bases between the two ends. The germline V gene encodes CDR1 GTSNPN and CDR2 SVGIG (reference sequence). This CDR3 has 14 residues. In nucleotides, the CDR3 is TGTGCCTGGAGTCCCGGGACTTTTGACACTGAAGCTTTCTTT. This sequence encodes CAWSPGTFDTEAFF.

The V call is TRBV5-8, the J call TRBJ2-3, with TRBD2 as a possible D gene (7 bases). Per the germline V gene, CDR1 is SGHTS and CDR2 is YDEGEE. V was trimmed by 2 bases and J by 3 bases, leaving 16 bases between them. This CDR3 region has 16 residues. CDR3 bases: TGTGCCAGCAGCTTCGCTCTGGGGGGGCGAACAGATACGCAGTATTTT. Its translation is CASSFALGGRTDTQYF.

The chain is built from TRBV28 and TRBJ1-2; 8 bases fit TRBD1. The length of the CDR3 is 17 residues. Germline V gene sequence: CDR1 MDHEN, CDR2 SYDVKM. With 2 bases clipped from V and 2 bases from J, the junction kept 10 bases outside the gene matches. In DNA form, the CDR3 reads TGTGCCAGCAGTTTACGGTCGGGCAGGGGGCTCAACTATGGCTACACCTTC. This encodes CASSLRSGRGLNYGYTF.

In its sample, this clone was seen a few times. The J gene is TRBJ1-1, the V gene TRBV7-9; D is undetermined. Germline CDR1 is SEHNR and CDR2 is FQNEAQ (reference sequence). This CDR3 has 13 amino acids. Trimming left V 5 bases short and J 7 bases short, with 14 bases between. CDR3 in DNA: TGTGCCAGCAGCGCAGAGGCGAGCGGTGAAGCTTTCTTT. It specifies CASSAEASGEAFF. Together with reference TRBV7-9 and TRBJ1-1, the CDR3 gives the full variable domain: DTGVSQNPRHKITKRGQNVTFRCDPISEHNRLYWYRQTLGQGPEFLTYFQNEAQLEKSRLLSDRFSAERPKGSFSTLEIQRTEQGDSAMYLCASSAEASGEAFFGQGTRLTVV.

V is TRBV11-3 and J is TRBJ2-1, with D maybe TRBD2 (7 bases). This CDR3 is 15 amino acids long. Germline V gene data show CDR1 as SGHNT and CDR2 as YENEEA. The V and J ends lost 1 base and 6 bases respectively, with 13 bases between them. The CDR3 here is CASSLVRGGLNEQFF. In nucleotides, the CDR3 is TGTGCCAGCAGCTTAGTCAGGGGAGGGCTCAATGAGCAGTTCTTC.

Comments on this clone: The same CDR3 arises from other DNA sequences in this sample as well. The chain employs TRBV7-8 and TRBJ2-2; D is ambiguous. CDR1 is SGHVS and CDR2 is FQNEAQ in the germline V gene. The CDR3 spans 14 residues. Deletions cut 5 bases from V and 2 bases from J, with 9 bases between. CDR3 protein: CASSPGPNTGELFF. Written as DNA, the CDR3 is TGTGCCAGCAGCCCCGGGCCTAACACCGGGGAGCTGTTTTTT.

The chain combines TRBV6-5 with TRBJ2-2; D ambiguous. Germline CDR1 is MNHEY and CDR2 is SVGAGI. The V gene lost 0 bases and the J gene lost 3 bases, with 8 bases spanning the gap. The CDR3 length is 15 residues. The CDR3 reads CASSYSPTYTGELFF. Here the CDR3 DNA reads TGTGCCAGCAGTTACTCCCCAACCTACACCGGGGAGCTGTTTTTT.

The V and J genes are TRBV27 and TRBJ1-5; D unclear. V was trimmed by 3 bases and J by 1 base, leaving 4 bases between them. The CDR3 runs 13 residues. CDR1 is MNHEY, CDR2 SMNVEV, per germline (reference sequence). This chain's CDR3 is CASSLGSNQPQHF. The CDR3 DNA reads TGTGCCAGCAGTTTGGGGAGCAATCAGCCCCAGCATTTT.

The chain combines TRBV7-2 with TRBJ2-1; D gene unclear. This CDR3 has 15 amino acids. Trimming removed 2 bases from V and 6 bases from J, with 14 bases in between. The germline V gene encodes CDR1 SGHTA and CDR2 FQGNSA. CDR3 in DNA: TGTGCCAGCAGCTTATCAAGTCTGGCCGGCAATGAGCAGTTCTTC. Protein product: CASSLSSLAGNEQFF.

This chain links TRBV6-5 with TRBJ1-5; no reliable D call. Trimming took 7 bases from V and 6 from J, leaving 10 bases between them. The CDR3 totals 12 residues. Germline V CDR1 and CDR2: MNHEY, SVGAGI. The CDR3 here is CASTDSGQPQHF. The CDR3 DNA follows: TGTGCCAGCACCGACTCGGGTCAGCCCCAGCATTTT.

The rearrangement joins TRBV25-1 to TRBJ2-2, with 8 bases that match TRBD2. Germline assignment: CDR1 MGHDK and CDR2 SYGVNS. V shed 3 bases and J 5 bases; nucleotides not matched to a gene: 8. CDR3 length: 16 residues. The CDR3, as DNA: TGTGCCAGCAGTGACCCCAGACTAGCGCCGACCGGGGAGCTGTTTTTT. This codes for CASSDPRLAPTGELFF.

This clone was counted a few times. V gene TRBV11-3 combines with J gene TRBJ2-7; weak D call: TRBD2 (6 bases). The V and J ends lost 0 bases and 4 bases respectively, with 10 bases between them. The CDR3 length is 14 residues. Germline V gene lookup returns CDR1 SGHNT and CDR2 YENEEA. The CDR3 protein is CASSLDAGWYEQYV. The CDR3 nucleotides read TGTGCCAGCAGCTTAGATGCGGGGTGGTACGAGCAGTACGTC.

The J gene is TRBJ2-7, the V gene TRBV6-6, with D unclear. Trimming removed 0 bases at V and 6 bases at J, with 9 bases between. Germline V lookup: CDR1 MNHNY, CDR2 SVGAGI (reference sequence). The CDR3 sequence is 13 residues long. The CDR3 nucleotides read TGTGCCAGCAGTTACTCGAACTCCGGCGAGCAGTACTTC. Translating gives CASSYSNSGEQYF.

This chain joins TRBV4-3 and TRBJ1-2; D may be TRBD1 (5 bases). The CDR3 runs to 15 residues. CDR1 is LGHNA, CDR2 YSLEER, per germline. Trimming took off 3 bases at V and 2 bases at J, with 13 bases between the two ends. The CDR3 DNA reads TGCGCCAGCAGCCAGAGCGAGGGGTCCAACTATGGCTACACCTTC. Amino acid sequence: CASSQSEGSNYGYTF.

This clone was recorded only once. The chain is built from TRBV27 and TRBJ2-1; 9 bases map to TRBD2. Looked up from germline, CDR1 is MNHEY and CDR2 is SMNVEV (reference sequence). Trimming removed 6 bases from V and 3 bases from J; junction bases left unmatched: 6. The CDR3 extends over 15 amino acids. DNA for the CDR3: TGTGCCAGCAGAACTGGGACTAGCAGCTACAATGAGCAGTTCTTC. Translation: CASRTGTSSYNEQFF.

This rearrangement joins TRBV5-1 to TRBJ2-3; 15 bases map to TRBD2. The junction had 5 bases not matched to a gene; V was cut back by 4 bases and J by 5 bases. Germline V gene data show CDR1 as SGHRS and CDR2 as YFSETQ. The CDR3 totals 16 residues. Here the CDR3 DNA reads TGCGCCAGCAGCGGCCTGGGACTAGCGGGGGGAGATACGCAGTATTTT. This codes for CASSGLGLAGGDTQYF.

The rearrangement uses TRBV7-2 and TRBJ2-5, with D possibly called TRBD1 or TRBD2 (5 bases each). V was clipped by 3 bases and J by 3 bases, with 11 bases between them. Per the germline V gene, CDR1 is SGHTA and CDR2 is FQGNSA. This CDR3 has 14 amino acids. CDR3 bases: TGTGCCAGCAGCTTCGCAGGGACGAAAGAGACCCAGTACTTC. Its protein is CASSFAGTKETQYF. The full variable domain, completed using reference TRBV7-2 and TRBJ2-5, is GAGVSQSPSNKVTEKGKDVELRCDPISGHTALYWYRQSLGQGLEFLIYFQGNSAPDKSGLPSDRFSAERTGGSVSTLTIQRTQQEDSAVYLCASSFAGTKETQYFGPGTRLLVL.

The chain is built from TRBV4-1 and TRBJ1-1; 9 bases fit TRBD1. The CDR3 loop spans 14 amino acids. Germline CDR1 MGHRA, CDR2 YSYEKL. V was clipped by 7 bases and J by 3 bases; unmatched bases: 6. The CDR3 spells CASNPTGGDTEAFF. The DNA for the CDR3 is TGCGCCAGCAACCCGACAGGGGGAGACACTGAAGCTTTCTTT.

Ten or more counts support this clone. V usage is TRBV28 and J usage is TRBJ2-2; tentative D call: TRBD2 (6 bases). Trimming removed 7 bases at V and 6 bases at J, with 12 bases between. The CDR3 sequence is 13 residues long. Germline-derived CDR1 and CDR2 are MDHEN and SYDVKM. The CDR3 region has the DNA TGTGCCAGCACGACCGGGGAGGCCGGGGAGCTGTTTTTT. This translates into CASTTGEAGELFF.

This rearrangement joins TRBV7-2 to TRBJ1-1, with a possible D match to TRBD1 (6 bases). This CDR3 has 15 residues. Trimming left V 5 bases short and J 0 bases short, with 13 bases between. Per germline, CDR1 SGHTA and CDR2 FQGNSA. CDR3: CASSKGVGMNTEAFF. The CDR3 DNA follows: TGTGCCAGCAGCAAGGGGGTCGGAATGAACACTGAAGCTTTCTTT.

This clone was counted between two and nine times. The DNA of the CDR3 is TGTGCCAGCAGCCAAAGGGGTAGCAATCAGCCCCAGCATTTT. Its protein is CASSQRGSNQPQHF. The rearrangement links TRBV7-9 to TRBJ1-5, with a tentative D call TRBD1 (5 bases). The length of the CDR3 is 14 residues. The ends were cut back, 5 bases at V and 0 bases at J, with 8 bases in the middle. Germline lookup yields CDR1 SEHNR and CDR2 FQNEAQ (reference sequence). The full variable domain, its missing parts supplied by reference TRBV7-9 and TRBJ1-5, is DTGVSQNPRHKITKRGQNVTFRCDPISEHNRLYWYRQTLGQGPEFLTYFQNEAQLEKSRLLSDRFSAERPKGSFSTLEIQRTEQGDSAMYLCASSQRGSNQPQHFGDGTRLSIL.